The 14 T cell receptor beta chains below were found in one sample sequenced in a study of cytomegalovirus exposure and HLA in healthy donors. Sequencing was performed with immunoSEQ multiplex PCR; in TCRdb, only in-frame clones are kept and a portion is missing. The sample records roughly 80,000 clones, 94% being singletons. Sequenced sample: PBMCs. Receptors were obtained from a woman under 30 in good health and CMV-seropositive.

The chain links TRBV27 to TRBJ2-7, with 13 bases aligning to TRBD2. The CDR3 contains 16 residues. V lost 5 bases to trimming and J lost 0 bases; unmatched junction nucleotides: 4. The germline V gene has CDR1 MNHEY and CDR2 SMNVEV (reference sequence). DNA of the CDR3: TGTGCCAGCAGTCCAGGGACTAGCGGGATCTCCTACGAGCAGTACTTC. Translation: CASSPGTSGISYEQYF.

V gene TRBV29-1 combines with J gene TRBJ2-3; D might be TRBD2 (6 bases). The germline V and J ends were trimmed by 7 bases and 2 bases, with 19 bases remaining between them. This CDR3 has 15 residues. Germline lookup yields CDR1 SQVTM and CDR2 ANQGSEA. The CDR3 coding sequence is TGCAGCGGATCCCTCGGCGCTAGCGTCACAGATACGCAGTATTTT. Protein sequence: CSGSLGASVTDTQYF.

The V call is TRBV9, the J call TRBJ1-6, with D perhaps TRBD1 (6 bases). Deletions cut 3 bases from V and 2 bases from J, with 12 bases between. The CDR3 loop spans 16 amino acids. CDR1 is SGDLS and CDR2 is YYNGEE in the germline V gene. CDR3 DNA sequence: TGTGCCAGCAGCGAACAGGGTCGCACCTATAATTCACCCCTCCACTTT. Translation: CASSEQGRTYNSPLHF.

V gene TRBV5-6 combines with J gene TRBJ1-3, with 7 bases identical to TRBD1. Trimming took 4 bases from V and 2 from J; bases not matched to a gene: 9. This CDR3 comprises 16 residues. Germline V gives CDR1 SGHDT, CDR2 YYEEEE. The CDR3 sequence: CASSANPTGAGNTIYF. The CDR3 DNA follows: TGTGCCAGCAGCGCAAACCCCACAGGGGCTGGAAACACCATATATTTT.

This clone appeared once. The chain carries TRBV11-2 and TRBJ1-2, with 8 bases identical to TRBD1. Germline V lookup: CDR1 SGHAT, CDR2 FQNNGV. The CDR3 extends over 15 amino acids. After removal of 7 bases from V and 6 bases from J, the junction contained 13 bases not matched to a gene. This chain's CDR3 is CASTQNPDRADGYTF. The DNA of the CDR3 is TGTGCCAGCACCCAAAACCCGGACAGGGCGGATGGCTACACCTTC.

The J gene is TRBJ2-5, the V gene TRBV19, with D possibly TRBD2 on 6 matching bases. Germline CDR1 and CDR2: LNHDA and SQIVND (reference sequence). The CDR3 totals 14 residues. Trimming pared 6 bases from V and 9 bases from J, leaving 20 bases between. The CDR3 here is CASSPPGRREAQYF. CDR3 coding DNA: TGTGCCAGTAGCCCGCCGGGACGGAGGGAGGCCCAGTACTTC.

The chain carries TRBV29-1 and TRBJ2-7, with TRBD2 identical over 14 bases. Trimming cost V 4 bases and J 2 bases; bases outside gene matches: 19. The V gene's germline CDR1 is SQVTM and CDR2 ANQGSEA. The CDR3 contains 20 residues. This CDR3 is CSVVPLLPGLAGESTYEQYF. DNA for the CDR3: TGCAGCGTTGTACCACTTCTACCGGGACTAGCGGGAGAGTCGACCTACGAGCAGTACTTC.

The chain carries TRBV28 and TRBJ2-1; 8 bases are shared with TRBD1. Trimming cost V 5 bases and J 4 bases; bases outside gene matches: 7. The CDR3 is 15 amino acids. Germline CDR1 MDHEN, CDR2 SYDVKM. This CDR3 is CASSPPGDRYNEQFF. CDR3 coding DNA: TGTGCCAGCAGTCCCCCCGGGGACAGGTACAATGAGCAGTTCTTC.

This rearrangement joins TRBV19 to TRBJ1-5; D not resolved. Trimming left V 8 bases short and J 0 bases short, with 14 bases between. Per the germline V gene, CDR1 is LNHDA and CDR2 is SQIVND (reference sequence). The length of the CDR3 is 15 residues. The CDR3 region has the DNA TGTGCCAGTCTAAGCCAGACATTTAGCAATCAGCCCCAGCATTTT. Translating gives CASLSQTFSNQPQHF.

The gene calls are TRBV14 and TRBJ1-1; 10 bases agree with TRBD1. J lost 4 bases, V lost 4 bases, and 6 bases had no gene match. The CDR3 covers 15 residues. Looked up from germline, CDR1 is SGHDN and CDR2 is FVKESK. CDR3 nucleotides: TGTGCCAGCAGCCGACAGGGGGCATTAGGCACTGAAGCTTTCTTT. It specifies CASSRQGALGTEAFF.

V gene TRBV4-2 combines with J gene TRBJ2-7, with D perhaps TRBD2 (5 bases). Germline V CDR1 and CDR2: LGHNA, YNFKEQ. This CDR3 is built from 16 residues. Deletions cut 2 bases from V and 3 bases from J, with 17 bases between. The CDR3 here is CASSQTFDGVRYEQYF. The CDR3 nucleotides read TGTGCCAGCAGCCAAACCTTCGACGGGGTGCGCTACGAGCAGTACTTC.

V and J are TRBV27 and TRBJ2-4; TRBD2 agrees at 11 bases. The CDR3 has 18 residues. V was pared by 6 bases and J by 0 bases, with 10 bases of the junction left unmatched. Germline-derived CDR1 and CDR2 are MNHEY and SMNVEV (reference sequence). This chain's CDR3 is CASRGPPGLAVAKNIQYF. The CDR3 DNA is TGTGCCAGCAGGGGACCCCCGGGACTAGCGGTAGCCAAAAACATTCAGTACTTC.

This chain uses TRBV7-6 with TRBJ2-3; D is ambiguous. This CDR3 comprises 16 residues. Germline CDR1 and CDR2: SGHVS and FNYEAQ. The germline V and J ends were trimmed by 1 base and 2 bases, with 13 bases remaining between them. CDR3: CASSLDHRSNTDTQYF. The CDR3 DNA sequence: TGTGCCAGCAGCTTAGATCACCGGAGCAACACAGATACGCAGTATTTT.

The rearrangement links TRBV11-3 to TRBJ1-4, with D possibly TRBD1 on 6 matching bases. The V end was cut by 4 bases, the J end by 10 bases, with 10 bases between. CDR3 length: 12 amino acids. From germline, CDR1 is SGHNT and CDR2 YENEEA. CDR3 sequence: CASSYQGGKLFF. CDR3 coding DNA: TGTGCCAGCAGCTATCAAGGGGGAAAACTGTTTTTT.